This T cell receptor (beta chain) was sequenced in a study of blood T cell repertoires in COVID-19. The CDR3 consists of 18 residues. Trimming cost V 1 base and J 1 base; bases outside gene matches: 9. Per germline, CDR1 SGHRS and CDR2 YFSETQ. In the source study's methods: Estimates of nucleated cell counts were drawn from the amplification of reference gene primers. The method was immunoSEQ multiplex PCR; TCRdb's version includes in-frame clones alone and lacks a portion of them. V and J calls and clone size are given by that table; D and trimming were obtained from the DNA. This sample has approximately 270,000 clones; about 87% occur once, and the top ten carry 4.1%.

Sequenced material: PBMCs or T cells enriched from blood (not recorded which). The V and J genes are TRBV5-1 and TRBJ2-7, with TRBD1 matching 12 bases. This clonotype was sampled from a woman in her thirties with acute COVID-19. The CDR3 here is CASSLFFGTGGASYEQYF. The CDR3 bases are TGCGCCAGCAGCTTGTTTTTCGGGACAGGGGGCGCTTCCTACGAGCAGTACTTC. Supplemented by reference TRBV5-1 and TRBJ2-7, the full variable domain reads KAGVTQTPRYLIKTRGQQVTLSCSPISGHRSVSWYQQTPGQGLQFLFEYFSETQRNKGNFPGRFSGRQFSNSRSEMNVSTLELGDSALYLCASSLFFGTGGASYEQYFGPGTRLTVT.